This passage covers 28 T cell receptor beta chains from one sample sequenced in a study of blood T cell repertoires in COVID-19. TCRdb keeps only in-frame clones here, not all; method: immunoSEQ multiplex PCR. This table has a few hundred thousand clones, 80% to 90% appearing once. What was sequenced was peripheral blood. All receptors derive from a man aged 55 to 70 who had recovered from COVID-19.

In its sample, this clone was seen a few times. This chain uses TRBV7-9 with TRBJ2-7; 8 bases agree with TRBD2. CDR1 is SEHNR and CDR2 is FQNEAQ in the germline V gene (reference sequence). V lost 5 bases and J lost 2; bases outside the gene matches: 5. The CDR3 consists of 14 residues. CDR3 region: CASSPGGWPYEQYF. The CDR3 DNA follows: TGTGCCAGCAGCCCGGGGGGGTGGCCCTACGAGCAGTACTTC.

V is TRBV11-2 and J is TRBJ1-2; D not certain. V was shortened by 1 base and J by 7 bases, with 13 bases between the two germline ends. CDR3 length: 14 amino acids. CDR1 SGHAT and CDR2 FQNNGV come from the germline V gene. CDR3 nucleotides: TGTGCCAGCAGCTTAGCGTTAAACTTCGGTGGCTACACCTTC. This sequence encodes CASSLALNFGGYTF.

This clone was picked up one time. At one boundary the junction diverges from the germline segment, which might be a read error. The V and J genes are TRBV9 and TRBJ1-1, with TRBD1 as a possible D gene (5 bases). CDR1 and CDR2 from the germline V gene are SGDLS and YYNGEE. The CDR3 runs to 15 residues. The DNA for the CDR3 is TGTGCCCGCAGCGCGGGGGGGGAAATGAACACTGAAGCTTTCTTT. It translates to CARSAGGEMNTEAFF.

The chain couples TRBV5-1 to TRBJ2-3, with TRBD2 matching over 10 bases. Trimming cost V 4 bases and J 10 bases; bases outside gene matches: 6. Germline lookup yields CDR1 SGHRS and CDR2 YFSETQ. CDR3 length: 13 amino acids. DNA of the CDR3: TGCGCCAGCAGCCCAGCGGGAGGGCCCTCGCAGTATTTT. Protein sequence: CASSPAGGPSQYF.

The V and J genes are TRBV7-8 and TRBJ1-5, with 9 positions matching TRBD1. CDR1 and CDR2 from the germline V gene are SGHVS and FQNEAQ. V lost 0 bases to trimming and J lost 6 bases; unmatched junction nucleotides: 6. This CDR3 region has 16 residues. In DNA form, the CDR3 reads TGTGCCAGCAGCTTAGCACAGGGGGCTGGGGGTCAGCCCCAGCATTTT. Its protein is CASSLAQGAGGQPQHF.

The table lists this clone with a few counts. CDR3 nucleotide sequence: TGTGCCAGCAGCTCCTACAGGGGGACTGAAGCTTTCTTT. Its translation: CASSSYRGTEAFF. The chain has TRBV11-2 and TRBJ1-1; 8 nucleotides align to TRBD1. The junction had 3 bases not matched to a gene; V was cut back by 4 bases and J by 5 bases. Germline CDR1 SGHAT, CDR2 FQNNGV. This CDR3 has 13 amino acids.

The chain couples TRBV7-8 to TRBJ1-1; D is possibly TRBD1 (5 bases). The V end was cut by 5 bases, the J end by 0 bases, with 7 bases between. This CDR3 comprises 13 residues. CDR1 is SGHVS, CDR2 FQNEAQ, per germline. The CDR3, as DNA: TGTGCCAGCAGCCGACAGTTGAACACTGAAGCTTTCTTT. This sequence encodes CASSRQLNTEAFF.

V is TRBV30 and J is TRBJ2-1; D ambiguous. The germline gives CDR1 GTSNPN, CDR2 SVGIG (reference sequence). The CDR3 is made up of 11 amino acids. V dropped 0 bases and J dropped 6 bases, with 3 bases sitting between them. The CDR3 DNA follows: TGTGCCTGGAGTGTCGGCAATGAGCAGTTCTTC. Its translation: CAWSVGNEQFF.

The chain combines TRBV4-3 with TRBJ1-2; D unresolved. V was cut by 0 bases and J by 0 bases, with 14 bases left in between. This CDR3 is 17 amino acids long. The germline V gene has CDR1 LGHNA and CDR2 YSLEER. CDR3 sequence reads: CASSQDVRRGSNYGYTF. The CDR3 region has the DNA TGCGCCAGCAGCCAAGATGTTCGAAGAGGGTCTAACTATGGCTACACCTTC.

This rearrangement joins TRBV7-2 to TRBJ2-7; 8 bases agree with TRBD1. Germline V gene lookup returns CDR1 SGHTA and CDR2 FQGNSA. The trim removed 2 bases at V and 7 bases at J, leaving 10 bases unmatched. The CDR3 runs 15 residues. CDR3 DNA: TGTGCCAGCAGCTTAACGGACAGGGAACGGGCGGAGCAGTACTTC. Amino acid sequence: CASSLTDRERAEQYF.

This clone was seen just once. The chain recombines TRBV7-2 with TRBJ1-1; D possibly corresponds to TRBD1 (5 bases). The length of the CDR3 is 17 residues. Germline V gene data show CDR1 as SGHTA and CDR2 as FQGNSA. With 5 bases removed from V and 3 bases from J, the gap between germline ends came to 22 bases. The CDR3 spells CASSLRGGRILDTEAFF. CDR3 DNA sequence: TGTGCCAGCAGCCTACGTGGGGGGAGGATCCTTGACACTGAAGCTTTCTTT.

The genes are TRBV5-4 and TRBJ2-1, with D hard to call. This CDR3 is 15 amino acids long. The germline CDR1 and CDR2 sequences are SGHNT and YYREEE (reference sequence). V gave up 2 bases and J gave up 0 bases, with 9 bases separating them. As DNA, the CDR3 is TGTGCCAGCAGCTTCGATTGGAGCTCCTACAATGAGCAGTTCTTC. Protein product: CASSFDWSSYNEQFF.

Comments on this clone: Distinct nucleotide sequences in the sample also encode this CDR3. The V call is TRBV7-3, the J call TRBJ2-3; 9 positions match TRBD2. Trimming removed 3 bases from V and 0 bases from J; junction bases left unmatched: 1. The CDR3 is 15 residues long. Germline CDR1 is SGHTA and CDR2 is FQGTGA. The CDR3 nucleotides are TGTGCCAGCAGCTTGGCGGGGGGGAGCACAGATACGCAGTATTTT. Amino acids: CASSLAGGSTDTQYF.

The rearrangement uses TRBV6-5 and TRBJ1-2; a possible D gene is TRBD1 (6 bases). Trimming left V 6 bases short and J 5 bases short, with 16 bases between. The CDR3 sequence is 14 residues long. CDR1 and CDR2 (germline): MNHEY, SVGAGI. The CDR3, as DNA: TGTGCCAGCAGAAAACCGGGACAAGAATATGGCTACACCTTC. Its protein is CASRKPGQEYGYTF.

This sequence joins TRBV5-1 and TRBJ2-7; 10 bases line up with TRBD2. CDR3 length: 15 amino acids. Germline V CDR1 and CDR2: SGHRS, YFSETQ. V lost 4 bases and J lost 3; bases outside the gene matches: 7. The CDR3 coding sequence is TGCGCCAGCAGCCGGTACGAGCGGGGGGGCTACGAGCAGTACTTC. Protein: CASSRYERGGYEQYF.

This clone was observed a single time. The genes are TRBV18 and TRBJ1-5; D may be TRBD1 (5 bases). The CDR3 covers 16 residues. The ends were cut back, 5 bases at V and 9 bases at J, with 23 bases in the middle. Germline lookup yields CDR1 KGHSH and CDR2 LQKENI. The CDR3 DNA sequence: TGTGCCAGCTCAAGTGCCGGGGAGAGGTTGGGGGGGCCCCAGCATTTT. Protein sequence: CASSSAGERLGGPQHF.

The rearrangement links TRBV9 to TRBJ2-5; TRBD2 matches at 9 bases. The CDR3 contains 16 residues. The trim removed 0 bases at V and 1 base at J, leaving 4 bases unmatched. The germline CDR1 and CDR2 sequences are SGDLS and YYNGEE. The CDR3 region is CASSVGLAGIQETQYF. CDR3 nucleotide sequence: TGTGCCAGCAGCGTAGGGCTAGCGGGGATCCAAGAGACCCAGTACTTC.

The chain uses TRBV30 and TRBJ2-7, with TRBD1 matching 7 bases. Germline V gene lookup returns CDR1 GTSNPN and CDR2 SVGIG (reference sequence). With 3 bases clipped from V and 2 bases from J, the junction kept 4 bases outside the gene matches. CDR3 length: 13 amino acids. The CDR3: CAWRVTGPYEQYF. In DNA form, the CDR3 reads TGTGCCTGGAGGGTGACAGGGCCCTACGAGCAGTACTTC. The whole variable domain, filled in from reference TRBV30 and TRBJ2-7, reads SQTIHQWPATLVQPVGSPLSLECTVEGTSNPNLYWYRQAAGRGLQLLFYSVGIGQISSEVPQNLSASRPQDRQFILSSKKLLLSDSGFYLCAWRVTGPYEQYFGPGTRLTVT.

The V gene is TRBV6-5, the J gene TRBJ2-7; TRBD2 aligns across 11 bases. This CDR3 contains 14 residues. Germline V gene sequence: CDR1 MNHEY, CDR2 SVGAGI. V lost 7 bases to trimming and J lost 2 bases; unmatched junction nucleotides: 4. The CDR3 loop reads CASTLTSGAYEQYF. The CDR3 DNA reads TGTGCCAGCACCTTGACTAGCGGGGCCTACGAGCAGTACTTC.

The V and J genes are TRBV6-5 and TRBJ1-3; a weak D match, TRBD1 (6 bases). In germline, CDR1 is MNHEY, CDR2 SVGAGI. The CDR3 spans 15 residues. V lost 11 bases, J lost 1 base, and 18 bases lay in between. The CDR3 sequence: CASKQMGASGNTIYF. In DNA, the CDR3 is TGTGCCTCTAAGCAGATGGGGGCTTCTGGAAACACCATATATTTT.

The chain joins TRBV10-2 to TRBJ1-5; D is perhaps TRBD1 (5 bases). CDR3 length equals 14 residues. The germline CDR1 and CDR2 sequences are WSHSY and SAAADI. The V end lost 7 bases, the J end lost 3 bases, and 13 bases lay between the germline ends. CDR3 loop: CASTDRQINQPQHF. The CDR3 nucleotides read TGCGCCAGCACCGATCGACAGATCAATCAGCCCCAGCATTTT.

The J gene is TRBJ2-3, the V gene TRBV27, with D perhaps TRBD2 (5 bases). The germline gives CDR1 MNHEY, CDR2 SMNVEV (reference sequence). This CDR3 has 14 residues. V lost 8 bases and J 2 bases, leaving 14 bases between the germline ends. The CDR3 region is CASYGLGVTDTQYF. In DNA, the CDR3 is TGTGCCAGCTACGGACTCGGGGTCACAGATACGCAGTATTTT.

The V gene is TRBV19, the J gene TRBJ1-2, with no clear D. CDR1 and CDR2 from the germline V gene are LNHDA and SQIVND (reference sequence). This CDR3 is 13 amino acids long. Trimming removed 6 bases from V and 8 bases from J, with 16 bases in between. The CDR3 is CASRPNRVGGYTF. The CDR3 DNA is TGTGCCAGTAGACCCAACCGGGTAGGCGGCTACACCTTC. The full variable domain, rest sourced from reference TRBV19 and TRBJ1-2, is DGGITQSPKYLFRKEGQNVTLSCEQNLNHDAMYWYRQDPGQGLRLIYYSQIVNDFQKGDIAEGYSVSREKKESFPLTVTSAQKNPTAFYLCASRPNRVGGYTFGSGTRLTVV.

The chain carries TRBV6-5 and TRBJ2-5; tentative D call: TRBD1 (6 bases). CDR1 MNHEY and CDR2 SVGAGI come from the germline V gene. Trimming cost V 7 bases and J 5 bases, with 8 bases left between them. The CDR3 has 11 amino acids. The CDR3 nucleotides read TGTGCCAGCACCCAGGGGGAGACCCAGTACTTC. Translated: CASTQGETQYF.

This clone was seen more than once but under ten times. The gene calls are TRBV14 and TRBJ1-2; D not certain. Trimming pared 4 bases from V and 1 base from J, leaving 13 bases between. The CDR3 loop spans 15 amino acids. CDR1 is SGHDN and CDR2 is FVKESK in the germline V gene. In DNA, the CDR3 is TGTGCCAGCAGCCCCCTCGGCCGGGATAACTATGGCTACACCTTC. This gives the protein CASSPLGRDNYGYTF.

The CDR3 loop is CASSQDQGAKNIQYF. The DNA of the CDR3 is TGCGCCAGCAGCCAAGATCAGGGAGCCAAAAACATTCAGTACTTC. The rearrangement uses TRBV4-3 and TRBJ2-4, with D perhaps TRBD1 (5 bases). The CDR3 sequence is 15 residues long. V shed 0 bases and J shed 0 bases, with 6 bases lying between them. Per germline, CDR1 LGHNA and CDR2 YSLEER.

In DNA form, the CDR3 reads TGTGCCAGCAGCTCATCTCATAGTAGAGCCAAAAACATTCAGTACTTC. Encoded protein: CASSSSHSRAKNIQYF. The gene calls are TRBV11-2 and TRBJ2-4; D gene uncertain. CDR3 length equals 16 residues. CDR1 and CDR2 (germline): SGHAT, FQNNGV. V was trimmed by 4 bases and J by 0 bases, leaving 13 bases between them. Based on the CDR3 plus reference TRBV11-2 and TRBJ2-4, the full variable domain is EAGVAQSPRYKIIEKRQSVAFWCNPISGHATLYWYQQILGQGPKLLIQFQNNGVVDDSQLPKDRFSAERLKGVDSTLKIQPAKLEDSAVYLCASSSSHSRAKNIQYFGAGTRLSVL.

This sequence joins TRBV4-2 and TRBJ2-3; TRBD2 matches 8 bases. Germline CDR1 and CDR2: LGHNA and YNFKEQ. Unmatched junction bases numbered 32, after V lost 4 bases and J lost 5 bases. The CDR3 totals 23 residues. The CDR3 nucleotides are TGTGCCAGCAGCCGTTACGGGACTAGAACCACCCCTGAGTCGGGGACCCCCAGAGATACGCAGTATTTT. This encodes CASSRYGTRTTPESGTPRDTQYF.